A selection of T cell receptor beta chains follows, all from one sample in a study of blood T cell repertoires in COVID-19. The data were produced by immunoSEQ multiplex PCR, yet TCRdb's version contains in-frame clones alone and is incomplete. This table holds fewer than 250,000 clones, 70% to 90% found once. The sequenced material came from peripheral blood. The receptors were gathered from a woman aged 35 to 49 who had recovered from COVID-19. The CDR3 runs from the conserved cysteine through the conserved F or W. D genes are given only for firm matches. Clone size is stated in some rows and not others, as once, few, many or a class when expanded.

v_gene	abundance	j_gene	d_gene	CDR3aa	CDR3nt
TRBV28	NA	TRBJ2-2	TRBD2	CASSFYSGASGGVGELFF	TGTGCCAGCAGTTTTTATTCGGGGGCGTCGGGAGGGGTCGGGGAGCTGTTTTTT
TRBV7-6	NA	TRBJ1-1	NA	CASSAQGGVGTEAFF	TGTGCCAGCAGCGCCCAAGGAGGTGTTGGCACTGAAGCTTTCTTT
TRBV28	few	TRBJ1-3	TRBD1	CASIRDSRNTIYF	TGTGCCAGCATCCGGGACAGTAGGAACACCATATATTTT
TRBV13	NA	TRBJ1-5	NA	CASSLAGSNQPQHF	TGTGCCAGCAGCTTAGCGGGTAGCAATCAGCCCCAGCATTTT
TRBV6-5	NA	TRBJ2-2	NA	CASSYSPTGELFF	TGTGCCAGCAGTTACTCCCCGACCGGGGAGCTGTTTTTT
TRBV3-1/TRBV3-2	NA	TRBJ2-6	NA	CASSQAGTGANVLTF	TGTGCCAGCAGCCAAGCGGGCACTGGGGCTAACGTCCTGACTTTC
TRBV11-2	NA	TRBJ2-6	NA	CASSAQGPGANVLTF	TGTGCCAGCAGCGCTCAGGGCCCTGGGGCCAACGTCCTGACTTTC
TRBV4-3	NA	TRBJ1-1	NA	CASSQVAGRTEAFF	TGCGCCAGCAGCCAAGTTGCAGGGCGGACTGAAGCTTTCTTT
TRBV5-1	NA	TRBJ2-1	TRBD2	CASSLVGGSVSNEQFF	TGCGCCAGCAGCTTGGTCGGCGGGAGTGTATCGAATGAGCAGTTCTTC
TRBV7-9	NA	TRBJ2-3	TRBD2	CASSLRTSGTTDTQYF	TGTGCCAGCAGCTTGCGGACTAGCGGGACGACAGATACGCAGTATTTT
TRBV7-8	NA	TRBJ1-5	NA	CASSPDRINQPQHF	TGTGCCAGCAGTCCCGACAGAATCAATCAGCCCCAGCATTTT
TRBV3-1/TRBV3-2	NA	TRBJ1-2	NA	CASSGGAYGYTF	TGTGCCAGCAGCGGCGGGGCCTATGGCTACACCTTC
TRBV5-4	NA	TRBJ2-2	NA	CASSSQGKGTRELFF	TGTGCCAGCAGCTCACAGGGAAAGGGGACCCGGGAGCTGTTTTTT
TRBV5-1	NA	TRBJ1-1	TRBD1	CASTAQGWNTEAFF	TGCGCCAGCACCGCACAGGGGTGGAACACTGAAGCTTTCTTT
TRBV6-4	NA	TRBJ1-6	NA	CASSRQVNSPLHF	TGTGCCAGCAGTAGACAGGTTAATTCACCCCTCCACTTT
TRBV27	NA	TRBJ2-7	NA	CASSLLGTYEQYF	TGTGCCAGCAGTTTATTGGGGACTTACGAGCAGTACTTC
TRBV6-5	NA	TRBJ1-5	NA	CASSYRQRGQPQHF	TGTGCCAGCAGTTACCGGCAACGAGGTCAGCCCCAGCATTTT